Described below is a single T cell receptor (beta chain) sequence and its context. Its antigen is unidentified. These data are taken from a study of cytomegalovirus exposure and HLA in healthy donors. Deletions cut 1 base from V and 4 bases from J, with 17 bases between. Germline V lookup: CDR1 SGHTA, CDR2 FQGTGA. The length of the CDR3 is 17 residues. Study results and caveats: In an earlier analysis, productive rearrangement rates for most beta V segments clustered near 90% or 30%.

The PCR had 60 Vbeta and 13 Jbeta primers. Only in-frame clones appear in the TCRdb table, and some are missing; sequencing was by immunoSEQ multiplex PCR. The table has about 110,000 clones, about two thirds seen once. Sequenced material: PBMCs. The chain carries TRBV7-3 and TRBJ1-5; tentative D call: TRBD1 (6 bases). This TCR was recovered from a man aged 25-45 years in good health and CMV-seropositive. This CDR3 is CASSLRDNSSPNQPQHF. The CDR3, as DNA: TGTGCCAGCAGCTTAAGGGACAACTCTTCTCCTAATCAGCCCCAGCATTTT.